This T cell receptor beta chain was sequenced in a study of T cell repertoires in cytomegalovirus infection. Across the study: In the study, CMV epitopes included recently identified HLA-C-restricted and well-studied HLA-B-restricted ones.

Germline V gene data show CDR1 as SGHDT and CDR2 as YYEEEE. Trimming removed 4 bases from V and 2 bases from J, with 3 bases in between. The CDR3 contains 11 residues. To note about this clonotype: Its specificity is unknown.

Via MiXCR, TCRdb re-called the reads, giving one row per CDR3 protein. The sample lists a few hundred thousand distinct CDR3 sequences, under 35% seen once, with around 18% in the top ten. This clonotype was sampled from a human donor in good health (CMV status not recorded). Some clones in this sample may be carry-over from other donors' samples. Sample: cultured PBMCs, taken from culture after CMV antigen stimulation. V usage is TRBV5-6 and J usage is TRBJ1-2, with D hard to call. The CDR3 DNA reads as TGTGCCAGCAGCGAAAACTATGGCTACACCTTC. Translated: CASSENYGYTF.